The T cell receptor (beta chain) under discussion was sequenced for a study of identical twins. Whole-study results and caveats: Recombination models fit unrelated individuals' TCR alpha sharing but underestimated twins'. Zero-insertion analyses might be partly confounded by invariant T cells like MAIT and iNKT.

This clonotype came up a few times. What it recognizes is unknown. The donor group consisted entirely of healthy Caucasians. A single record per CDR3 protein comes from TCRdb applying MiXCR to the 5' RACE reads. The sample lists around 1.7 million distinct CDR3 sequences, about 32% occurring once. Germline assignment: CDR1 SGHAT and CDR2 FQNNGV. The CDR3 consists of 14 residues. The V and J ends lost 3 bases and 5 bases respectively, with 12 bases between them. The origin of this receptor is a newborn girl in good health. Sequenced input: cord blood. This chain joins TRBV11-2 and TRBJ2-3; D possibly corresponds to TRBD1 (6 bases). The CDR3 nucleotides are TGTGCCAGCAGCTTGCAGTCAGGGGAAGATACGCAGTATTTT. Translation: CASSLQSGEDTQYF.